The 6 T cell receptor beta chains in this list originate from one sample, sequenced in a study of cytomegalovirus exposure and HLA in healthy donors. Vbeta (60) and Jbeta (13) primers were used in the PCR. Sequenced by immunoSEQ multiplex PCR; TCRdb stores in-frame clones only, minus some. The sample includes about 160,000 clones, roughly 81% of them seen just once. The specimen was PBMCs. The receptors derive from a woman between 50 and 59 years old in good health and CMV-seronegative.

V is TRBV11-2 and J is TRBJ2-7, with D perhaps matching TRBD1 (5 bases). The V end lost 2 bases, the J end lost 3 bases, and 11 bases lay between the germline ends. The CDR3 is 14 residues long. Germline CDR1 reads SGHAT; CDR2 reads FQNNGV. The CDR3 is CASSLSLGDYEQYF. CDR3 sequence (DNA): TGTGCCAGCAGCTTATCCCTAGGGGACTACGAGCAGTACTTC.

This chain uses TRBV9 with TRBJ1-1; D not certain. V gave up 1 base and J gave up 1 base, with 5 bases separating them. The CDR3 is made up of 13 amino acids. The V gene's germline CDR1 is SGDLS and CDR2 YYNGEE. The CDR3 DNA reads as TGTGCCAGCAGCGTAACAACGAACACTGAAGCTTTCTTT. The encoded protein is CASSVTTNTEAFF.

The chain joins TRBV11-3 to TRBJ1-4; no clear D gene. The V gene lost 2 bases and the J gene lost 3 bases, with 16 bases spanning the gap. The CDR3 covers 17 residues. Germline V gives CDR1 SGHNT, CDR2 YENEEA. This CDR3 reads CASSLSAILKSNEKLFF. The DNA of the CDR3 is TGTGCCAGCAGCTTAAGCGCCATCTTAAAATCTAATGAAAAACTGTTTTTT.

This clone was recorded once. The rearrangement links TRBV9 to TRBJ1-1; D not resolved. The length of the CDR3 is 16 residues. Germline V lookup: CDR1 SGDLS, CDR2 YYNGEE. Trimming took off 0 bases at V and 7 bases at J, with 19 bases between the two ends. CDR3 nucleotides: TGTGCCAGCAGCGTAGCTGGAGGGCAGGCAACGGGTGAAGCTTTCTTT. Amino acids: CASSVAGGQATGEAFF.

The gene calls are TRBV7-9 and TRBJ2-3; tentative D call: TRBD2 (6 bases). V lost 3 bases and J lost 4, with 11 bases in between. CDR1 and CDR2 from the germline V gene are SEHNR and FQNEAQ (reference sequence). The CDR3 contains 14 residues. This CDR3 is CASSFSGLADTQYF. The CDR3 DNA reads as TGTGCCAGCAGCTTCTCGGGACTGGCAGATACGCAGTATTTT.

The chain links TRBV7-9 to TRBJ1-1; TRBD1 might be the D (5 bases). Trimming shortened V by 0 bases and J by 10 bases, and 15 bases separated the two germline ends. This CDR3 is 14 amino acids long. Per germline, CDR1 SEHNR and CDR2 FQNEAQ (reference sequence). The CDR3 DNA reads TGTGCCAGCAGCTTAGCGGAGGGGCCCAAGGCAGCTTTCTTT. This gives the protein CASSLAEGPKAAFF.